This T cell receptor (beta chain) comes out of a study of post-analysis software for immune sequencing data. Study-level information: There were relapsing-remitting, secondary progressive and progressive-relapsing multiple sclerosis among the disease courses included. General study findings and limits: Batch-matched samples strongly co-clustered by F measure. Roughly 5 TRBV segments, TRBV5-6, TRBV5-1 and TRBV20-1 among them, were found more frequent in patients than controls. In multiple sclerosis, normalized Chao1 diversity was significantly below that of controls.

The library was made from cDNA and included unique molecular identifiers. One entry per CDR3 protein results from TCRdb running MiXCR on the PCR reads. The table has about 810,000 distinct CDR3 sequences, about 53% seen once. Worth noting for this clonotype: Its specificity is unknown. The junction and the germline gene differ at one end; a read error may be behind it.

Germline V lookup: CDR1 SGDLS, CDR2 YYNGEE. This CDR3 region has 15 residues. The sequence came from a girl aged 10 to 17 with multiple sclerosis. The sample comprised blood. This chain joins TRBV9 and TRBJ2-5; perhaps TRBD2 as D (5 bases). In nucleotides, the CDR3 is TGTGACAGCAGCGCCGAGGGAGCCCCCGGAGAGACCCAGTACTTC. This gives the protein CDSSAEGAPGETQYF.